These T cell receptor beta chains were read from a single sample in a study of T cell responses to AZD1222 COVID-19 vaccine. The repertoire was sequenced with immunoSEQ multiplex PCR; TCRdb's copy has only in-frame clones and lacks some. The data show fewer than 85,000 clones, about 90% seen once. This material consisted of peripheral blood, taken on day 0 of MenACWY control vaccination. These receptors all come from an adult in good health. CDR3s include the opening cysteine and the closing phenylalanine or tryptophan. The D gene is left open where the match is weak. Part of the rows lack a size; the others show once, few, many or a class for expanded clones.

DNA	CDR3	length	size	V	D	J
TGCGCCAGCAGTGAGTCGAGTGTGAACACTGAAGCTTTCTTT	CASSESSVNTEAFF	14	-	TRBV10-2	-	TRBJ1-1
TGTGCCAGCTCACCAGTGCAGGGAGGCACAGATACGCAGTATTTT	CASSPVQGGTDTQYF	15	-	TRBV18	-	TRBJ2-3
TGTGCCAGCAGCTTAGCGGGGGGGAGAGATACGCAGTATTTT	CASSLAGGRDTQYF	14	-	TRBV7-2	TRBD2	TRBJ2-3
TGTGCCAGCACTGCCAGGGAGTATTCTAGCGAGCAGTACTTC	CASTAREYSSEQYF	14	-	TRBV6-5	-	TRBJ2-7
TGTGCCAGCTCACCATTTAGAACAGAGGACACTGAAGCTTTCTTT	CASSPFRTEDTEAFF	15	-	TRBV18	-	TRBJ1-1
TGTGCCAGCAGCTTACAATACAATGAGCAGTTCTTC	CASSLQYNEQFF	12	-	TRBV7-2	-	TRBJ2-1
TGTGCCAGCAGTTACCCCACAGGGGGCGGCGGGGAGCTGTTTTTT	CASSYPTGGGGELFF	15	-	TRBV6-6	TRBD1	TRBJ2-2
TGTGCCAGCAGCCAATCCCGGGATACGCAGTATTTT	CASSQSRDTQYF	12	once	TRBV3-1/TRBV3-2	-	TRBJ2-3
TGTGCCAGCAGTTTCCGGCCAGGGGGACAGAACACTGAAGCTTTCTTT	CASSFRPGGQNTEAFF	16	-	TRBV27	TRBD1	TRBJ1-1
TGTGCCAGCAGCTTTCGGACGAATCAGCCCCAGCATTTT	CASSFRTNQPQHF	13	-	TRBV5-8	-	TRBJ1-5
TGTGCCAGCAGGTCCGACCAGAATTCACCCCTCCACTTT	CASRSDQNSPLHF	13	-	TRBV5-6	-	TRBJ1-6
TGTGCCAGCAGCCGCGAAATAGCGGGAGCCAATCTCCACGAGCAGTACTTC	CASSREIAGANLHEQYF	17	-	TRBV7-6	TRBD2	TRBJ2-7
TGTGCCAGCAGACAGGGATCCTATAATTCACCCCTCCACTTT	CASRQGSYNSPLHF	14	-	TRBV3-1/TRBV3-2	-	TRBJ1-6
TGTGCCAGCAGCGCGGGAAGGGGCGCGGTCTCTGAAGCTTTCTTT	CASSAGRGAVSEAFF	15	-	TRBV9	-	TRBJ1-1
TGTGCCAGCAGGGCCCCGGGACTTCCTCCCGGGGAGCTGTTTTTT	CASRAPGLPPGELFF	15	-	TRBV7-2	-	TRBJ2-2
TGTGCCAGCAGCTGGGGACTAGCGGGAGGGACCCAGTACTTC	CASSWGLAGGTQYF	14	once	TRBV7-9	TRBD2	TRBJ2-5
TGTGCCAGCAGCGAAGCGCGCAGGGGACACACCGGGGAGCTGTTTTTT	CASSEARRGHTGELFF	16	-	TRBV6-1	-	TRBJ2-2
TGTGCCAGTAGTGTTACAGGGATGGACACTGAAGCTTTCTTT	CASSVTGMDTEAFF	14	-	TRBV19	-	TRBJ1-1
TGTGCCAGTAGTATAGCGGGGGGTGAGGAGACCCAGTACTTC	CASSIAGGEETQYF	14	-	TRBV19	TRBD2	TRBJ2-5
TGTGCCAGCAGCTTAGACGTCGTGGGCAGTGGATCCGAAGCTTTCTTT	CASSLDVVGSGSEAFF	16	-	TRBV7-2	-	TRBJ1-1
TGTGCCAGCAGCTCTGACAAGAGCTCCTATAATTCACCCCTCCACTTT	CASSSDKSSYNSPLHF	16	-	TRBV5-8	-	TRBJ1-6
TGTGCCAGCAGTTTAGCAGGGCCCGGGGAGGTGTATTTT	CASSLAGPGEVYF	13	-	TRBV27	-	TRBJ2-3
TGTGCCAGCTCGGACTTCGGTAGCAATCAGCCCCAGCATTTT	CASSDFGSNQPQHF	14	-	TRBV18	-	TRBJ1-5
TGCGCCAGCAGCAAAACAGGTAGTGGAAATCAGCCCCAGCATTTT	CASSKTGSGNQPQHF	15	-	TRBV5-1	-	TRBJ1-5
TGTGCCAGCAGCCCTGACAGGCCAACTAATGAAAAACTGTTTTTT	CASSPDRPTNEKLFF	15	-	TRBV7-2	-	TRBJ1-4
TGTGCCATAGGGGCAACGGCGTCCAACGTCCTGACTTTC	CAIGATASNVLTF	13	once	TRBV24-1	-	TRBJ2-6
TGTGCCAGCAGCGTAGGGACAGGGGGCTTAGAGACCCAGTACTTC	CASSVGTGGLETQYF	15	-	TRBV9	TRBD1	TRBJ2-5
TGTGCCATCAGCACTAGCGGGAGGGGGACCCAGTACTTC	CAISTSGRGTQYF	13	-	TRBV10-3	TRBD2	TRBJ2-5
TGTGCCAGCAGTCTTGACGACAGGGAGAACACTGAAGCTTTCTTT	CASSLDDRENTEAFF	15	-	TRBV6-5	TRBD1	TRBJ1-1
TGTGCCAGCAGTACCCAGGGACTCAACTACGAGCAGTACTTC	CASSTQGLNYEQYF	14	-	TRBV6-5	-	TRBJ2-7
TGTGCCAGCAGCTTTAGGCAGGGCTTCACAGATACGCAGTATTTT	CASSFRQGFTDTQYF	15	once	TRBV7-9	-	TRBJ2-3
TGTGCCATCAGTGATTACGGTTCGCCAAACATTCAGTACTTC	CAISDYGSPNIQYF	14	-	TRBV10-3	-	TRBJ2-4
TGTGCCAGCAGTTCCGGACAGGGGATGGTTCAGCCCCAGCATTTT	CASSSGQGMVQPQHF	15	-	TRBV28	TRBD1	TRBJ1-5
TGCGCCAGCAGCTTGGCAGGGGACTATGGCTACACCTTC	CASSLAGDYGYTF	13	-	TRBV5-1	-	TRBJ1-2
TGTGCCAGCAGCCCACCCGGGACGGTGAAGACTGAAGCTTTCTTT	CASSPPGTVKTEAFF	15	-	TRBV6-2/TRBV6-3	-	TRBJ1-1
TGTGCCAGCAGTCGGGGACAGGGGAGTGGCACTGAAGCTTTCTTT	CASSRGQGSGTEAFF	15	-	TRBV28	TRBD1	TRBJ1-1
TGTGCCAGCAGCTTGTCCGCAAGAAGTAGCTCCTACGAGCAGTACTTC	CASSLSARSSSYEQYF	16	-	TRBV5-4	-	TRBJ2-7
TGTGCCAGCAGATCTCGGGACAGTAATTCACCCCTCCACTTT	CASRSRDSNSPLHF	14	-	TRBV7-2	TRBD1	TRBJ1-6
TGCGCCAGCAGCCAAGATAGATCGTCAGTGAACACTGAAGCTTTCTTT	CASSQDRSSVNTEAFF	16	-	TRBV4-1	-	TRBJ1-1
TGCGCCAGCAGCCATGAACAGGGGGCCACGACAGATACGCAGTATTTT	CASSHEQGATTDTQYF	16	-	TRBV10-2	TRBD1	TRBJ2-3
TGTGCCAGTAGCGGGACAGGGGTTTACGAGCAGTACTTC	CASSGTGVYEQYF	13	-	TRBV19	TRBD1	TRBJ2-7
TGTGCCAGCACGGAGGCCAACACCGCTGAAGCTTTCTTT	CASTEANTAEAFF	13	-	TRBV25-1	-	TRBJ1-1
TGTGCCAGCACCCAGGGTGGCGCGGCCAAAAACATTCAGTACTTC	CASTQGGAAKNIQYF	15	-	TRBV28	-	TRBJ2-4
TGTGCCAGCAGCTTGGAAGGGGCCCATCAGCCCCAGCATTTT	CASSLEGAHQPQHF	14	few	TRBV5-4	-	TRBJ1-5
TGTGCCAGCAGTCCGATGGGGAACACTGAAGCTTTCTTT	CASSPMGNTEAFF	13	-	TRBV12-3/TRBV12-4	-	TRBJ1-1
TGTGCCAGCAGCCCAGGACTAGCGGTGCTCGCCTACGAGCAGTACTTC	CASSPGLAVLAYEQYF	16	-	TRBV3-1/TRBV3-2	TRBD2	TRBJ2-7
TGTGCCAGCAGACCAGGGGGCTCCTCTGGAAACACCATATATTTT	CASRPGGSSGNTIYF	15	-	TRBV21-1	-	TRBJ1-3
TGTGCCTGGAGCAAAGGACTTCTGAGCTCTGGAAACACCATATATTTT	CAWSKGLLSSGNTIYF	16	-	TRBV30	-	TRBJ1-3
TGCGCCAGCAGCCTTGACAGGAACGAGCAGTACTTC	CASSLDRNEQYF	12	-	TRBV4-3	-	TRBJ2-7
TGCGCCAGCAGCATCAGCGGGGATCAAGAGACCCAGTACTTC	CASSISGDQETQYF	14	-	TRBV5-1	TRBD2	TRBJ2-5
TGTGCCAGCAGACAGCCGGGACCCAGTAACTATGGCTACACCTTC	CASRQPGPSNYGYTF	15	once	TRBV28	-	TRBJ1-2
TGTGCCATCAGTGAGTCGACCGTTCAGGTAAACACTGAAGCTTTCTTT	CAISESTVQVNTEAFF	16	once	TRBV10-3	-	TRBJ1-1
TGTGCCAGCAGTCCCCCCCCAGGGGGCTGGACACCCCTCCACTTT	CASSPPPGGWTPLHF	15	-	TRBV27	TRBD1	TRBJ1-6
TGTGCCAGTAGTATAGGGGTCACGCGTCCCACAGATACGCAGTATTTT	CASSIGVTRPTDTQYF	16	-	TRBV19	-	TRBJ2-3
TGCAGCGTTGAAGATGTTACAGCCCAGCAAGAGACCCAGTACTTC	CSVEDVTAQQETQYF	15	-	TRBV29-1	-	TRBJ2-5
TGCGCCAGCAGCCGACCCGACAGGGCTGAGCAGTTCTTC	CASSRPDRAEQFF	13	-	TRBV5-1	TRBD1	TRBJ2-1
TGTGCCAGTAGTACCCCCGGGACAGGGTACGAAAAACTGTTTTTT	CASSTPGTGYEKLFF	15	-	TRBV19	TRBD1	TRBJ1-4
TGTGCCAGCAGGGTAGCGGGGTTCTCCTACGAGCAGTACTTC	CASRVAGFSYEQYF	14	-	TRBV27	TRBD2	TRBJ2-7
TGTGCCAGCAGTAGCGACGCCTCTGGAAACACCATATATTTT	CASSSDASGNTIYF	14	-	TRBV6-6	-	TRBJ1-3
TGTGCCAGCAGTTACACGGGTTCCGGTAATTCACCCCTCCACTTT	CASSYTGSGNSPLHF	15	-	TRBV6-2/TRBV6-3	-	TRBJ1-6